Below are 15 T cell receptor beta chains sequenced from a single sample in a study of T-cell reconstitution after alpha-beta-depleted transplantation in children. Construction of the TCRbeta library involved unique molecular identifiers. TCRdb passed the PCR reads through MiXCR, listing each CDR3 protein once. The sample includes 700,000 or so distinct CDR3 sequences, roughly 14% seen only once; the top ten take 0.79%. The specimen was PBMCs, collected before TCRalphabeta/CD19-depleted stem cell transplant. The receptors shown here come from a girl aged 2-15 years with congenital amegakaryocytic thrombocytopenia, due to receive a stem cell transplant.

There are many counts of this clonotype. J is TRBJ2-2 and V is TRBV6-1; TRBD1 agrees at 9 bases. Germline V CDR1 and CDR2: MNHNS, SASEGT. With 6 bases clipped from V and 6 bases from J, the junction kept 11 bases outside the gene matches. The CDR3 runs 16 residues. This CDR3 reads CASRWLQGALAGELFF. CDR3 DNA: TGTGCCAGCAGATGGCTACAGGGGGCGCTGGCCGGGGAGCTGTTTTTT.

This clonotype was observed many times. The V and J genes are TRBV5-1 and TRBJ2-1, with 9 nucleotides matching TRBD2. V was pared by 4 bases and J by 9 bases, with 8 bases of the junction left unmatched. Germline V gene sequence: CDR1 SGHRS, CDR2 YFSETQ. There are 14 residues in the CDR3. CDR3 nucleotide sequence: TGCGCCAGCAGCAGGGCGGGAGGGTCAGGTGAGCAGTTCTTC. This encodes CASSRAGGSGEQFF.

J is TRBJ1-1 and V is TRBV5-1; D remains ambiguous. The V end was cut by 5 bases, the J end by 4 bases, with 15 bases between. Germline CDR1 SGHRS, CDR2 YFSETQ. This CDR3 is 14 amino acids long. CDR3 sequence reads: CASSPFTAGTEAFF. CDR3 DNA sequence: TGCGCCAGCAGTCCCTTCACAGCGGGCACTGAAGCTTTCTTT.

Many counts were recorded for this clonotype. The chain couples TRBV20-1 to TRBJ1-6; D gene ambiguous. Trimming took off 5 bases at V and 10 bases at J, with 12 bases between the two ends. The CDR3 extends over 12 amino acids. CDR1 and CDR2 (germline): DFQATT, SNEGSKA (reference sequence). The CDR3 here is CSARRQDSPLHF. Here the CDR3 DNA reads TGCAGTGCTCGTCGCCAAGACTCACCCCTCCACTTT.

This clonotype was observed many times. The chain uses TRBV5-1 and TRBJ2-2; weak D call: TRBD2 (6 bases). Trimming stripped 0 bases from V and 3 bases from J, with 12 bases between. The CDR3 consists of 16 residues. Per the germline V gene, CDR1 is SGHRS and CDR2 is YFSETQ. The CDR3 region has the DNA TGCGCCAGCAGCTTGGCCGTCGGGAGAGACACCGGGGAGCTGTTTTTT. Its protein product is CASSLAVGRDTGELFF.

This clonotype was observed a handful of times. The V gene is TRBV20-1, the J gene TRBJ2-3; 9 bases agree with TRBD1. Germline values: CDR1 DFQATT, CDR2 SNEGSKA (reference sequence). V lost 3 bases and J lost 3; bases outside the gene matches: 4. The CDR3 runs to 14 residues. The CDR3 bases are TGCAGTGCTAGTCCGGACAGGGGAACAGATACGCAGTATTTT. As protein: CSASPDRGTDTQYF.

This rearrangement joins TRBV5-1 to TRBJ2-1; no clear D. Deletions cut 0 bases from V and 1 base from J, with 11 bases between. The germline gives CDR1 SGHRS, CDR2 YFSETQ. CDR3 size: 16 residues. DNA for the CDR3: TGCGCCAGCAGCTTGGCCGGTGCAGTATCCTACAATGAGCAGTTCTTC. It encodes CASSLAGAVSYNEQFF.

The sample holds many counts of this clonotype. The V call is TRBV15, the J call TRBJ2-3; 11 positions match TRBD2. Germline loops: CDR1 LNHNV, CDR2 YYDKDF (reference sequence). The CDR3 covers 19 residues. With V trimmed by 4 bases and J by 2 bases, 14 bases remained unmatched. In DNA form, the CDR3 reads TGTGCCACCAGCACACCAACATCGGGACTAGCGGAACCCACAGATACGCAGTATTTT. This codes for CATSTPTSGLAEPTDTQYF.

The CDR3 spells CASSRSSGSSTGELFF. The CDR3 DNA sequence: TGTGCCAGCAGCCGTTCTAGCGGGAGTAGCACCGGGGAGCTGTTTTTT. V gene TRBV7-2 combines with J gene TRBJ2-2; 10 nucleotides align to TRBD2. J gave up 4 bases and V 5 bases, and 7 bases lay outside the gene matches. The CDR3 is 16 residues long. Germline assignment: CDR1 SGHTA and CDR2 FQGNSA.

This clonotype was counted only a few times. CDR3 coding DNA: TGCGCCAGCAGCCGAGGACTAGCGGGAGGCAGCTCCTACAATGAGCAGTTCTTC. It encodes CASSRGLAGGSSYNEQFF. This chain links TRBV5-1 with TRBJ2-1, with 14 bases lining up with TRBD2. The trim removed 4 bases at V and 0 bases at J, leaving 6 bases unmatched. The CDR3 contains 18 residues. CDR1 is SGHRS, CDR2 YFSETQ, per germline. The full variable domain, with the rest looked up from reference TRBV5-1 and TRBJ2-1, is KAGVTQTPRYLIKTRGQQVTLSCSPISGHRSVSWYQQTPGQGLQFLFEYFSETQRNKGNFPGRFSGRQFSNSRSEMNVSTLELGDSALYLCASSRGLAGGSSYNEQFFGPGTRLTVL.

In nucleotides, the CDR3 is TGTGCCACCAGCACTGAACAGGGAAACTCCTACGAGCAGTACTTC. Encoded protein: CATSTEQGNSYEQYF. The V gene is TRBV15, the J gene TRBJ2-7; D is possibly TRBD1 (6 bases). Trimming took 4 bases from V and 0 from J, leaving 13 bases between them. The CDR3 spans 15 residues. Germline assignment: CDR1 LNHNV and CDR2 YYDKDF (reference sequence).

V usage is TRBV5-6 and J usage is TRBJ1-2; D is uncertain. Germline V gene data show CDR1 as SGHDT and CDR2 as YYEEEE. Trimming cost V 4 bases and J 5 bases, with 15 bases left between them. The CDR3 extends over 14 amino acids. The DNA of the CDR3 is TGTGCCAGCAGCGGATACCCGGCGGGGTATGGCTACACCTTC. Translating gives CASSGYPAGYGYTF. The full variable domain, with the rest looked up from reference TRBV5-6 and TRBJ1-2, is DAGVTQSPTHLIKTRGQQVTLRCSPKSGHDTVSWYQQALGQGPQFIFQYYEEEERQRGNFPDRFSGHQFPNYSSELNVNALLLGDSALYLCASSGYPAGYGYTFGSGTRLTVV.

In this sample, this clonotype turned up a few times. The CDR3 region is CASNHGQSAYNEQFF. The CDR3 DNA reads TGTGCCAGCAACCACGGCCAGAGCGCCTACAATGAGCAGTTCTTC. The chain has TRBV4-2 and TRBJ2-1, with no clear D. The length of the CDR3 is 15 residues. Trimming took off 7 bases at V and 2 bases at J, with 15 bases between the two ends. From germline, CDR1 is LGHNA and CDR2 YNFKEQ.

Concerning this clonotype: Germline and junction disagree at one end, which may indicate a read error. The chain combines TRBV28 with TRBJ2-3, with 8 bases matching TRBD2. CDR3 length equals 15 residues. Germline values: CDR1 MDHEN, CDR2 SYDVKM. Here the CDR3 DNA reads TGTGCCAGCGGTCGAGCGGGAGTAGTCACAGATAGGCAGTATTTT. Translating gives CASGRAGVVTDRQYF.

The chain has TRBV2 and TRBJ2-7; TRBD1 is a possible D gene (6 bases). The CDR3 has 13 amino acids. CDR1 is SNHLY, CDR2 FYNNEI, per germline. V was shortened by 0 bases and J by 9 bases, with 12 bases between the two germline ends. The CDR3: CASSEAGAVRQYF. DNA of the CDR3: TGTGCCAGCAGTGAAGCGGGGGCAGTCCGGCAGTACTTC.